This T cell receptor (beta chain) was retrieved from a study of identifying expanded T cells in peripheral blood. Study-wide findings and caveats: Over two and four weeks, about 15 and 19 clones changed, versus around 1.3 between replicates.

Here immunoSEQ multiplex PCR was the method, and the copy in TCRdb shows in-frame clones only, minus some. The table records approximately 90,000 clones, around 88% of them present only once. CDR1 and CDR2 (germline): MNHEY, SMNVEV (reference sequence). The V gene lost 2 bases and the J gene lost 7 bases, with 12 bases spanning the gap. This CDR3 spans 15 amino acids. This clone was observed once. Its target is unknown. The source is a person aged 18-70 years in good health. This chain connects TRBV27 to TRBJ1-6; no firm D call. Sequencing was performed on blood. Written as DNA, the CDR3 is TGTGCCAGCAGTTTAATGTCAGAAGGAAATTCACCCCTCCACTTT. Amino acid sequence: CASSLMSEGNSPLHF.